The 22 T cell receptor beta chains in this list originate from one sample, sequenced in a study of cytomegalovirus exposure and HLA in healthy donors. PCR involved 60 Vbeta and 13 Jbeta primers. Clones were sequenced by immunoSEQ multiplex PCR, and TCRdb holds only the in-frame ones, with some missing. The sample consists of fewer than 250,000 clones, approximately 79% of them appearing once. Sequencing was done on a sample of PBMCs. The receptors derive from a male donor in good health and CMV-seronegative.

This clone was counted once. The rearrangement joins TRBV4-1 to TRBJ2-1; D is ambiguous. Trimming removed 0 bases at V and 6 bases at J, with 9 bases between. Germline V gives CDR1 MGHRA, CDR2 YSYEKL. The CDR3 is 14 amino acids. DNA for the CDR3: TGCGCCAGCAGCCAAGAAAAAGCCGTCAATGAGCAGTTCTTC. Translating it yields CASSQEKAVNEQFF.

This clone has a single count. CDR3 region: CASSPGQGFEAFF. In DNA form, the CDR3 reads TGTGCCAGCAGCCCAGGACAGGGGTTTGAAGCTTTCTTT. V is TRBV11-3 and J is TRBJ1-1; 9 bases match TRBD1. J was trimmed by 7 bases and V by 5 bases; bases with no gene match: 5. There are 13 residues in the CDR3. Germline lookup yields CDR1 SGHNT and CDR2 YENEEA.

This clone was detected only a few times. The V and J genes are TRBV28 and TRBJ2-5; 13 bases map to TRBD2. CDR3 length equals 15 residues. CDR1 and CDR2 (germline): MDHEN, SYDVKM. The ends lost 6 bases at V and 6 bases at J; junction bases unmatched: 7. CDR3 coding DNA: TGTGCCAGCAGGGGGGCCGGGACTAGCGGGAAGACCCAGTACTTC. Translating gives CASRGAGTSGKTQYF.

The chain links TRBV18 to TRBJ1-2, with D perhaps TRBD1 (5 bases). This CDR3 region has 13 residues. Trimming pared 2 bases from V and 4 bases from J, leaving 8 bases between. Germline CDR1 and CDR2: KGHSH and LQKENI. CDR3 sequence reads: CASSPRGSYGYTF. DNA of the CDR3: TGTGCCAGCTCACCAAGGGGCAGCTATGGCTACACCTTC.

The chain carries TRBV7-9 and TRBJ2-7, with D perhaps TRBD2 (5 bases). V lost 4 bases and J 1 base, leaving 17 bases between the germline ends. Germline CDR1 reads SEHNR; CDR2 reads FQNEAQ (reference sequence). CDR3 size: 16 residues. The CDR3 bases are TGTGCCAGCAGCTCCCGTGGCGGGTTAAAGTCCTACGAGCAGTACTTC. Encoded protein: CASSSRGGLKSYEQYF.

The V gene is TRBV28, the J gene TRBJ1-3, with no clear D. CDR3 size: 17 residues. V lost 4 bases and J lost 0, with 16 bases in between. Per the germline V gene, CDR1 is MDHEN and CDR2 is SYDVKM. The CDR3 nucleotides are TGTGCCAGCAGTTCCCCGTCGGGGATCCCCTCTGGAAACACCATATATTTT. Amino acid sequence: CASSSPSGIPSGNTIYF. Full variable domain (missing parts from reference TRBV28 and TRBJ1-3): DVKVTQSSRYLVKRTGEKVFLECVQDMDHENMFWYRQDPGLGLRLIYFSYDVKMKEKGDIPEGYSVSREKKERFSLILESASTNQTSMYLCASSSPSGIPSGNTIYFGEGSWLTVV.

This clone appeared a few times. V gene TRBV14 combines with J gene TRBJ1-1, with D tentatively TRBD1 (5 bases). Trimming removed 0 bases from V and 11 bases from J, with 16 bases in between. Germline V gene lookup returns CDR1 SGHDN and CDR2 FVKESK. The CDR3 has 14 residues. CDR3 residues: CASSQDFWQGRAFF. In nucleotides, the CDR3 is TGTGCCAGCAGCCAAGATTTTTGGCAGGGTCGGGCTTTCTTT.

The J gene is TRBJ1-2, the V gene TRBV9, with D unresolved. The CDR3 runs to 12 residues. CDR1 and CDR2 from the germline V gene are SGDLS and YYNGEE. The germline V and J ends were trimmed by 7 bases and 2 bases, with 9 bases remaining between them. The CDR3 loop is CASQRENYGYTF. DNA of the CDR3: TGTGCCAGCCAGAGGGAAAACTATGGCTACACCTTC. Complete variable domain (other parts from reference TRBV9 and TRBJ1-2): DSGVTQTPKHLITATGQRVTLRCSPRSGDLSVYWYQQSLDQGLQFLIQYYNGEERAKGNILERFSAQQFPDLHSELNLSSLELGDSALYFCASQRENYGYTFGSGTRLTVV.

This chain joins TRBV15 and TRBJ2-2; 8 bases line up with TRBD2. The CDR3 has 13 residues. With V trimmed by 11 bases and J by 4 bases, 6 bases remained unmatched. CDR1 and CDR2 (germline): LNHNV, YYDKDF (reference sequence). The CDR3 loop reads CASWSGGTGELFF. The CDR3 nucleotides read TGTGCCTCCTGGAGCGGGGGCACCGGGGAGCTGTTTTTT.

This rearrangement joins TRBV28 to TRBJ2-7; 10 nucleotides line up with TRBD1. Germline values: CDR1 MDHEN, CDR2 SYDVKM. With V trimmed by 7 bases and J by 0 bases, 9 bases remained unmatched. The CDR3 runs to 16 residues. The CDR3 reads CASIPTGGLGSYEQYF. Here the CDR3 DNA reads TGTGCCAGCATTCCGACAGGGGGCCTAGGCTCCTACGAGCAGTACTTC.

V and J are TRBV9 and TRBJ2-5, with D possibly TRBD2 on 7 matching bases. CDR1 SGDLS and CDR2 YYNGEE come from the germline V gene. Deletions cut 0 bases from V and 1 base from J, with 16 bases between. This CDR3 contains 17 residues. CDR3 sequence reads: CASSVGATRGGQETQYF. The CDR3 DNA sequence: TGTGCCAGCAGCGTAGGGGCTACGAGGGGGGGCCAAGAGACCCAGTACTTC.

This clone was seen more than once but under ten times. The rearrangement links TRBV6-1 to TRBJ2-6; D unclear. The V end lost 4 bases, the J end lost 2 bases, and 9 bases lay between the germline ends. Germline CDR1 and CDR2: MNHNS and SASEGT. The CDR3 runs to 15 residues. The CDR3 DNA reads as TGTGCCAGCAGTGCCGGTGCGGCTGGGGCCAACGTCCTGACTTTC. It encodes CASSAGAAGANVLTF.

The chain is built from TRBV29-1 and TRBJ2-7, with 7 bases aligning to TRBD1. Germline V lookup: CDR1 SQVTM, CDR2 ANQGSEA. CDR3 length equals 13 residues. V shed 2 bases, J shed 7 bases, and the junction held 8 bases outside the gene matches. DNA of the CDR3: TGCAGCGTTGAACGACAGGGCCCCGGGGAGCAGTACTTC. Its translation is CSVERQGPGEQYF.

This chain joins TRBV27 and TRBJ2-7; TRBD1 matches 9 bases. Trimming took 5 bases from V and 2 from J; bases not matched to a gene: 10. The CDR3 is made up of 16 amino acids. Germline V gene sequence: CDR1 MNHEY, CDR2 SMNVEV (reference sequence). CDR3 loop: CASSQGRGTGTYEQYF. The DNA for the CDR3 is TGTGCCAGCAGTCAAGGGCGGGGGACAGGGACCTACGAGCAGTACTTC.

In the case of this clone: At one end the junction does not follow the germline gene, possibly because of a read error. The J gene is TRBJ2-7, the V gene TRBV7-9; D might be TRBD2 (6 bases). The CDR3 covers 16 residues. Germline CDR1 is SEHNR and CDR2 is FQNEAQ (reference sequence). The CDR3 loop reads CSSSLAGSGNSYEQYF. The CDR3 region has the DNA TGTTCCAGCAGCTTAGCTGGTAGCGGCAACTCCTACGAGCAGTACTTC.

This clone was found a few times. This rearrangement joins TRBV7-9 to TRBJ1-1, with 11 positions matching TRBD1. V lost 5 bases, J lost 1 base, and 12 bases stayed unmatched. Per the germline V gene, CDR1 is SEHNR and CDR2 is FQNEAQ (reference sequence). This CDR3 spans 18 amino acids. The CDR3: CASSAWTGGLRGNTEAFF. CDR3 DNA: TGTGCCAGCAGCGCCTGGACAGGGGGCTTGAGGGGGAACACTGAAGCTTTCTTT.

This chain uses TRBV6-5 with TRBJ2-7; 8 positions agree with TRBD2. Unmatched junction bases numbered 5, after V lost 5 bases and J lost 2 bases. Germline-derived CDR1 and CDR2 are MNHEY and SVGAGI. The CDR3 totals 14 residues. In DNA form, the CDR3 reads TGTGCCAGCAGTATAGCGGGATCAGCCTACGAGCAGTACTTC. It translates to CASSIAGSAYEQYF.

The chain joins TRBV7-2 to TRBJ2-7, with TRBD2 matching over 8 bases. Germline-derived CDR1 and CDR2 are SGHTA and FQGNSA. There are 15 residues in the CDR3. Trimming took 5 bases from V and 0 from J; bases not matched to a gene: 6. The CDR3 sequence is CASSSGGFSSYEQYF. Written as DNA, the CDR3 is TGTGCCAGCAGCAGCGGGGGATTTAGCTCCTACGAGCAGTACTTC. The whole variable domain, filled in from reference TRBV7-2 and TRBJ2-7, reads GAGVSQSPSNKVTEKGKDVELRCDPISGHTALYWYRQSLGQGLEFLIYFQGNSAPDKSGLPSDRFSAERTGGSVSTLTIQRTQQEDSAVYLCASSSGGFSSYEQYFGPGTRLTVT.

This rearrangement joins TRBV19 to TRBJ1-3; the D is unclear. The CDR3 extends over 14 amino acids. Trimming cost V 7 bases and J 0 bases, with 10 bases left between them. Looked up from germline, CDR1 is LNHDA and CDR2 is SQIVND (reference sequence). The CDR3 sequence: CASTSQASGNTIYF. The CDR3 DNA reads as TGTGCCAGTACATCCCAGGCCTCTGGAAACACCATATATTTT.

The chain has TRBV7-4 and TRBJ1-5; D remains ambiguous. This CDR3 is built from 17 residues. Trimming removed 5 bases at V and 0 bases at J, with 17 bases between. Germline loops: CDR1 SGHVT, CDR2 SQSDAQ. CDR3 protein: CASSRGTLPYSNQPQHF. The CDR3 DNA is TGTGCCAGCAGCCGGGGAACCCTACCTTATAGCAATCAGCCCCAGCATTTT.

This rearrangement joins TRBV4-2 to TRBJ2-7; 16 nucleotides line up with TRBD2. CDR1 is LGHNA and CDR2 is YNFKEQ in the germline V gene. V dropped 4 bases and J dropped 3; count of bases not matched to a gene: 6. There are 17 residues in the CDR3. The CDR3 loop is CASSPGTSGGAVYEQYF. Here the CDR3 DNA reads TGTGCCAGCAGCCCCGGGACTAGCGGGGGGGCCGTCTACGAGCAGTACTTC.

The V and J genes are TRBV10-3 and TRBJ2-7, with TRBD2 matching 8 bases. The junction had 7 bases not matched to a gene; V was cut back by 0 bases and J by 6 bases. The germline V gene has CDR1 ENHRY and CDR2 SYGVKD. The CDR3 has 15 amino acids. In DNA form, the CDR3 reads TGTGCCATCAGTGAGTCGAGACTAGCGTCCACCGAGCAGTACTTC. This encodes CAISESRLASTEQYF.